This TCR beta chain stems from a study of blood T cell repertoires in COVID-19. The CDR3 totals 15 residues. Germline assignment: CDR1 MNHEY and CDR2 SVGAGI. Germline trimming cut 8 bases from V and 2 bases from J; bases unmatched to any gene: 10. Using immunoSEQ multiplex PCR, the repertoire was profiled, and TCRdb retains in-frame clones only, with some absent. Seen here are over 350,000 clones, about 89% observed once, and the top ten hold 4% to 5.5%. The TCR sequence derives from a woman aged 25 to 39 with acute or convalescent COVID-19. Sample: peripheral blood. The V call is TRBV6-5, the J call TRBJ2-7; TRBD1 aligns across 9 bases. The CDR3 is CASSPTGTGTYEQYF. CDR3 in DNA: TGTGCCAGCTCCCCGACCGGGACAGGGACCTACGAGCAGTACTTC.